Each of the 11 T cell receptor beta chains below was sequenced from the same sample in a study of T cell responses to AZD1222 COVID-19 vaccine. Measured with immunoSEQ multiplex PCR; TCRdb has only the in-frame clones, and not every one. The table includes some 120,000 clones, about 89% detected once. The input for sequencing was peripheral blood, taken on day 0 of AZD1222 vaccination. All receptors derive from an adult in good health.

This chain links TRBV6-5 with TRBJ1-2, with D tentatively TRBD1 (6 bases). Germline lookup yields CDR1 MNHEY and CDR2 SVGAGI. The CDR3 loop spans 13 amino acids. V was pared by 2 bases and J by 8 bases, with 12 bases between. CDR3 sequence: CASSYMGAQGYTF. CDR3 nucleotide sequence: TGTGCCAGCAGTTACATGGGGGCTCAGGGCTACACCTTC.

CDR3 protein: CASSLPLGRTGELFF. In DNA form, the CDR3 reads TGTGCCAGCAGCTTACCTCTAGGGAGGACCGGGGAGCTGTTTTTT. This chain connects TRBV11-1 to TRBJ2-2; possibly TRBD2 for D (6 bases). Trimming left V 2 bases short and J 5 bases short, with 12 bases between. Germline lookup yields CDR1 SGHAT and CDR2 FQDESV (reference sequence). This CDR3 spans 15 amino acids.

The gene calls are TRBV3-1 (or the pseudogene TRBV3-2) and TRBJ2-7; D call uncertain. CDR1 is LGHDT and CDR2 is YNNKEL in the germline V gene (reference sequence). CDR3 length: 13 residues. With 2 bases removed from V and 2 bases from J, the gap between germline ends came to 7 bases. CDR3 region: CASSQITPYEQYF. In DNA, the CDR3 is TGTGCCAGCAGCCAAATCACCCCCTACGAGCAGTACTTC.

This clone was seen a handful of times. The chain recombines TRBV6-5 with TRBJ2-7; D gene ambiguous. Germline lookup yields CDR1 MNHEY and CDR2 SVGAGI. Trimming pared 5 bases from V and 0 bases from J, leaving 11 bases between. There are 14 residues in the CDR3. The CDR3 loop is CASSPRTGSYEQYF. The CDR3 DNA reads TGTGCCAGCAGTCCGAGGACGGGCTCCTACGAGCAGTACTTC.

The chain has TRBV6-2 or TRBV6-3 and TRBJ2-7, with TRBD2 matching 8 bases. Trimming at V came to 5 bases and at J to 7 bases, leaving 13 bases not matched to a gene. This CDR3 has 15 amino acids. Germline CDR1 reads MNHEY; CDR2 reads SVGEGT. CDR3 sequence reads: CASSRGGYPGGEQYF. CDR3 nucleotide sequence: TGTGCCAGCAGTCGGGGGGGGTACCCCGGCGGGGAGCAGTACTTC.

The J gene is TRBJ1-1, the V gene TRBV21-1. TRBV21-1 is shown as a pseudogene. This CDR3 has 15 residues. CDR3 coding DNA: TGTGCCAGCAGCAAAATCGGCGGCCCGAACACTGAAGCTTTCTTT. Residues: CASSKIGGPNTEAFF.

In regard to this clone: Mismatch with germline at one junction end may stem from a read error. The J gene is TRBJ2-7, the V gene TRBV10-2; D remains unclear. The CDR3 covers 15 residues. The germline V gene has CDR1 WSHSY and CDR2 SAAADI. The CDR3 here is CASSSSTWGPAILDF. The CDR3 DNA sequence: TGCGCCAGCAGCTCCTCGACGTGGGGTCCCGCCATTCTCGACTTC.

V gene TRBV10-3 combines with J gene TRBJ2-3, with 9 bases matching TRBD2. V dropped 6 bases and J dropped 1; count of bases not matched to a gene: 17. Germline loops: CDR1 ENHRY, CDR2 SYGVKD. This CDR3 comprises 19 residues. The DNA of the CDR3 is TGTGCCATCAGGAGTGGTCGCGGGGGGGGATTCCGTGGCACAGATACGCAGTATTTT. It yields the protein CAIRSGRGGGFRGTDTQYF.

The chain couples TRBV5-1 to TRBJ2-1; D may be TRBD2 (5 bases). The CDR3 totals 15 residues. Germline values: CDR1 SGHRS, CDR2 YFSETQ. Trimming took off 2 bases at V and 9 bases at J, with 18 bases between the two ends. The CDR3 DNA reads as TGCGCCAGCAGCTTCCGATGGGAGAGCACCGGTGAGCAGTTCTTC. Translated: CASSFRWESTGEQFF.

The rearrangement uses TRBV7-8 and TRBJ1-1; D may be TRBD1 (5 bases). Trimming cost V 5 bases and J 8 bases, with 21 bases left between them. The CDR3 extends over 15 amino acids. Germline V CDR1 and CDR2: SGHVS, FQNEAQ. The CDR3 sequence is CASSPESGTFREAFF. CDR3 nucleotide sequence: TGTGCCAGCAGCCCCGAATCCGGGACTTTCAGGGAAGCTTTCTTT.

This chain joins TRBV4-3 and TRBJ2-3; D might be TRBD1 (6 bases). In germline, CDR1 is LGHNA, CDR2 YSLEER. Trimming left V 1 base short and J 5 bases short, with 19 bases between. The CDR3 totals 17 residues. The CDR3 DNA follows: TGCGCCAGCAGCCAAGCCATTAGGTTCCAGGGGAAAGATACGCAGTATTTT. Residues: CASSQAIRFQGKDTQYF.